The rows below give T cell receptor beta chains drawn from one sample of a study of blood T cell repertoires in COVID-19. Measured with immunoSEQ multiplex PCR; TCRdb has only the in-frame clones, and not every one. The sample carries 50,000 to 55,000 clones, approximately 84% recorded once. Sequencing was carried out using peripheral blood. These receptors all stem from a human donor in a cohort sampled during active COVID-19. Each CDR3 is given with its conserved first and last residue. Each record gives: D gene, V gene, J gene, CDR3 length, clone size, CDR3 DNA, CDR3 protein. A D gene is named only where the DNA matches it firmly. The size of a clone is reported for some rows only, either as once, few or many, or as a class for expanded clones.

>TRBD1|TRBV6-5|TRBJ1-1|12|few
TGTGCCAGCGCCGGGACAGGGTCGAGAGCTTTCTTT
CASAGTGSRAFF
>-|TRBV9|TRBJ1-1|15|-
TGTGCCAGCAGTTCCTCAGGTACGGGGGGCACTGAAGCTTTCTTT
CASSSSGTGGTEAFF
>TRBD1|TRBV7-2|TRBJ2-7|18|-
TGTGCCAGCAGCTTAATCAGTGGTCTCGGGGACAGGGCCTACGAGCAGTACTTC
CASSLISGLGDRAYEQYF
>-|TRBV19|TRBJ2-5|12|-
TGTGCCAGTAGTCCATCGGGGGAGACCCAGTACTTC
CASSPSGETQYF
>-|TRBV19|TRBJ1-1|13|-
TGTGCCAGTAAGGCGGTTACCTCGACTGAAGCTTTCTTT
CASKAVTSTEAFF
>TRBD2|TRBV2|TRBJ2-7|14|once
TGTGCCAGCAGTCGCTCGGGGGGCTCCTACGAGCAGTACTTC
CASSRSGGSYEQYF
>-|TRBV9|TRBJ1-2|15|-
TGTGCCAGCAGCGTGGGAGGGGGTGGCAACTATGGCTACACCTTC
CASSVGGGGNYGYTF
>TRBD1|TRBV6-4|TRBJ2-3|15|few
TGTGCCAGCAGCTCGTCCTTCGCAGGGGGAGATACGCAGTATTTT
CASSSSFAGGDTQYF
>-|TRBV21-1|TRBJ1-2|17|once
TGTGCCAGCAGCAAAGTCTCTTCGCGGGCTCTGAAGTATGGCTACACCTTC
CASSKVSSRALKYGYTF
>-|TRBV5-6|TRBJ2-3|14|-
TGTGCCAGCAGCTTAATAGGGAGGACAGATACGCAGTATTTT
CASSLIGRTDTQYF